This T cell receptor beta chain was sequenced in a study of T cell clonality in common variable immunodeficiency. Study-wide results and caveats: CVID subjects showed higher TCRbeta clonality than healthy controls.

This clone has ten or more counts. Its antigen remains unknown. The CDR3 end lies 3 residues beyond the end of the read and is filled in from the germline J gene. Here immunoSEQ multiplex PCR was the method, and the copy in TCRdb shows in-frame clones only, minus some. The sample has over 45,000 clones, none seen only once. The V end lost 3 bases, the J end lost 6 bases, and 12 bases lay between the germline ends. Germline CDR1 reads SGHTA; CDR2 reads FQGNSA. This CDR3 has 13 amino acids. The V gene is TRBV7-2, the J gene TRBJ2-7, with a weak D call TRBD2 (5 bases). This TCR came from a person aged 18 to 75 in good health. The sequenced sample was peripheral blood mononuclear cells. The CDR3: CASSFSRGSEQYF. CDR3 DNA, as far as it was read: TGTGCCAGCAGCTTTTCTCGAGGGTCCGAG.